Ten or more counts support the clone carrying this T cell receptor beta chain. Its antigen remains unknown. It was template switching that added a universal primer site, and there were unique molecular identifiers on the cDNA. TCRdb reprocessed the 5' RACE reads via MiXCR and lists one record per CDR3 protein. The table records a few hundred thousand distinct CDR3 sequences, roughly 8% of them present only once. These data are taken from a study of identical twins. General study results and limits: Because invariant MAIT and iNKT cells could be present, zero-insertion analyses could be partly confounded.

Trimming removed 1 base from V and 2 bases from J, with 9 bases in between. The CDR3 covers 14 residues. A further study also used this sample, focusing on yellow fever vaccine responses in identical twins.

The J gene is TRBJ2-7, the V gene TRBV12-3 or TRBV12-4; D not certain. The material sequenced was CD8+ T cells sorted from blood. This sequence originates from a young woman in good health. CDR3 in DNA: TGTGCCAGCAGTTTAGGTGGGTTCGCCTACGAGCAGTACTTC. Translating it yields CASSLGGFAYEQYF.